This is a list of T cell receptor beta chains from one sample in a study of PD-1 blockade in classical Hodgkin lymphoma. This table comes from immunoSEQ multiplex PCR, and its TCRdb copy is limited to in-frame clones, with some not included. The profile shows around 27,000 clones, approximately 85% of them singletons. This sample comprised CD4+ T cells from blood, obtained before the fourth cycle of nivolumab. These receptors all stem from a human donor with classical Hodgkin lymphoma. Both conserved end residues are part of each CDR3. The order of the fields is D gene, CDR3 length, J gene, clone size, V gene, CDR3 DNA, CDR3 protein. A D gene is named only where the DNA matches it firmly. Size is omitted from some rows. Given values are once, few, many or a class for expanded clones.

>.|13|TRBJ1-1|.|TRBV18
TGTGCCAGCTCACCAGGGGCGAGCACTGAAGCTTTCTTT
CASSPGASTEAFF
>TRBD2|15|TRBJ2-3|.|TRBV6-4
TGTGCCAGCAGTGTTCTAGCGGGGCACACAGATACGCAGTATTTT
CASSVLAGHTDTQYF
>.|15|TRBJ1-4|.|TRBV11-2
TGTGCCAGCAGCGCCAACAGGGAAGGCGGTGAAAAACTGTTTTTT
CASSANREGGEKLFF
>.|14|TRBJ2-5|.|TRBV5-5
TGTGCCAGCAGCTTGGAGACAATTGGGGAGACCCAGTACTTC
CASSLETIGETQYF
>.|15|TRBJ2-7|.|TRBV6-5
TGTGCCAGCAGCCCCCGGACTAGCAGGGGGGACGAGCAGTACTTC
CASSPRTSRGDEQYF
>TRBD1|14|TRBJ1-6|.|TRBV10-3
TGTGCCATCAGGCCGGGACAGGGAAATTCACCCCTCCACTTT
CAIRPGQGNSPLHF
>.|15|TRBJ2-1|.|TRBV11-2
TGTGCCAGCAGCTTATTTAGCGGCGTCTCCAATGAGCAGTTCTTC
CASSLFSGVSNEQFF
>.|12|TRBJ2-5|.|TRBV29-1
TGCAGCGTAAGGGGCACCCAAGAGACCCAGTACTTC
CSVRGTQETQYF
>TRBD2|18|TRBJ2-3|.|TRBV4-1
TGCGCCAGCAGCCCTTTGAATCTTCTAGCGGGACCCACAGATACGCAGTATTTT
CASSPLNLLAGPTDTQYF
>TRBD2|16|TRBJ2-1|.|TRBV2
TGTGCCTCCTCGGGCGGGACTAGCGGGAGGGGACAAGAGCAGTTCTTC
CASSGGTSGRGQEQFF
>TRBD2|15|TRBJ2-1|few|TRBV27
TGTGCCAGCAGTGCCGGGACTAGCGGGAGTGAGAAGCAGTTCTTC
CASSAGTSGSEKQFF
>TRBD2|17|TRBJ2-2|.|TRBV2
TGTGCCAGCAGTATCCGAGGACTAGCGGGAGGGACCGGGGAGCTGTTTTTT
CASSIRGLAGGTGELFF
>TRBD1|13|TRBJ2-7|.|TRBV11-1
TGTGCCAGCAGCTTACGGGACAGTTACGAGCAGTACTTC
CASSLRDSYEQYF
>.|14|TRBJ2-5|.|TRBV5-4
TGTGCCAGCAGCTTGGCAGATTACCAAGAGACCCAGTACTTC
CASSLADYQETQYF
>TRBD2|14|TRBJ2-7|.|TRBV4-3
TGCGCCAGCAGCCAAGATGGAGCGGGGGGAGAGCAGTACTTC
CASSQDGAGGEQYF
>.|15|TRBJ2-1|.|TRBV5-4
TGTGCCAGCAGCTCCCAGTGGGGGCAGAACAATGAGCAGTTCTTC
CASSSQWGQNNEQFF
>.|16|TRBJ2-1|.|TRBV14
TGTGCCAGCAGCCAAGATCACAGGCTCTCCTACAATGAGCAGTTCTTC
CASSQDHRLSYNEQFF
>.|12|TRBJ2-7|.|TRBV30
TGTGCCTGGAGTAAGGGGACCTACGAGCAGTACTTC
CAWSKGTYEQYF
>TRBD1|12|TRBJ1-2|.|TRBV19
TGTGCCAGTACCGGGACAGGGGGCAGGGGCACCTTC
CASTGTGGRGTF
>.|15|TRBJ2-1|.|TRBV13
TGTGCCAGCAGGGGGCCCAGCTGGTGGTACAATGAGCAGTTCTTC
CASRGPSWWYNEQFF
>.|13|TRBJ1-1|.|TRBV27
TGTGCCAGCAGTTTAAAGGGAAACACTGAAGCTTTCTTT
CASSLKGNTEAFF
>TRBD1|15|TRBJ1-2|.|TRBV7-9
TGTGCCAGCAGCCTGGCGGGACAGGGGGCGCCTGGCTACACCTTC
CASSLAGQGAPGYTF
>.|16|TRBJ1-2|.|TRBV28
TGTGCCAGCAGTTTACGGGTGGGGCCCATAAACTATGGCTACACCTTC
CASSLRVGPINYGYTF
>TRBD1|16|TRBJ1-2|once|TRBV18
TGTGCCAGCTCACGCACGGCGGGGACAGGGGTCTATGGCTACACCTTC
CASSRTAGTGVYGYTF
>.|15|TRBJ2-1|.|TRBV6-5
TGTGCCAGCAGTCCCAGGACACGACGGGGAGGTGAGCAGTTCTTC
CASSPRTRRGGEQFF
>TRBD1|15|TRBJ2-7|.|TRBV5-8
TGTGCCAGCAGCCCGACAGGGACAGGGGTTTACGAGCAGTACTTC
CASSPTGTGVYEQYF